The T cell receptor (beta chain) described here comes from a study of T-cell memory formation after mild COVID-19. In the study overall: Among the donors, TCR clusters were largely specific to each donor.

Study findings and constraints: SARS-CoV-2 specificity was not confirmed for second-wave clones peaking on day 37. The main location of contracting CD4+ clones was CM and EM, and that of contracting CD8+ clones was EMRA. Clones contracting over day 15 to 85 were CD4/CD8 balanced, with later expanders leaning CD4+.

In its sample, this clonotype was seen a few times. The antigen is unknown. MiXCR, run by TCRdb on the 5' RACE reads, gives a single entry per CDR3 protein. Here the sample spans about half a million distinct CDR3 sequences, 15% to 20% being singletons. The CDR3 runs to 17 residues. This chain joins TRBV21-1 and TRBJ1-2; the table's TRBD1 call for D was not verified on the DNA. TRBV21-1 is noted as a pseudogene. The sequence came from an adult woman who had mild COVID-19 (a few samples of this study predate the infection). Cell type and time point are not known. What was sequenced was PBMCs or a T cell subset sorted from them (not recorded which). The CDR3 sequence is CASTQVADRSSNYGYTF. The CDR3 DNA reads as TGTGCCAGCACCCAAGTGGCGGACAGATCCTCTAACTATGGCTACACCTTC.